Reported below is one T cell receptor (beta chain). The antigen remains undetermined. This sample is drawn from a study of cytomegalovirus exposure and HLA in healthy donors. Profiled with immunoSEQ multiplex PCR; TCRdb holds only in-frame clones, not every one. This sample carries over 110,000 clones, 80% to 90% of them seen once, and the ten largest clones take about 1.5%. Study-wide findings and caveats: Generally TCR sequences proved uncommon, though certain public TCRs appeared in numerous donors. Cytomegalovirus association was assigned to about 180 TCR beta chains.

The CDR3 runs 13 residues. Germline CDR1 reads GTSNPN; CDR2 reads SVGIG (reference sequence). Trimming removed 6 bases from V and 3 bases from J; junction bases left unmatched: 4. The donors belonged to the roughly 130-subject validation cohort, separate from the approximately 670-subject first cohort. This chain uses TRBV30 with TRBJ2-1; 8 bases line up with TRBD2. The origin of this receptor is a woman aged 25-40 years in good health and CMV-seronegative. The sample taken for sequencing was PBMCs. CDR3 region: CACLRGGYNEQFF. CDR3 in DNA: TGTGCCTGTCTCCGGGGGGGCTACAATGAGCAGTTCTTC.